This TCR beta chain was profiled in a study of blood T cell repertoires in COVID-19. As for the study in general: In each case, the material was cDNA or gDNA derived from T cells, B-cell-depleted T cells, or PBMCs.

Original analysis: Amplifying reference gene primers gave estimates of nucleated cell counts. Sequencing used immunoSEQ multiplex PCR; TCRdb keeps in-frame clones, though not all of them. D and trimming were read from the DNA, whereas the V and J calls and clone size are those reported in that table. This table has 200,000 or so clones, 80% appearing once. Adults between roughly 18 and 95 years of age took part from 20 to 25 US areas. Which cohort a participant joined came from the clinical history participants gave. Only one count was recorded for this clone. This clonotype was sampled from a woman in her 40s with acute COVID-19. Sequencing was carried out using PBMCs or T cells enriched from blood (not recorded which).

The DNA for the CDR3 is TGTGCCAGCAGTGATCAGGGTTCCTATAGCGAGCAGTACTTC. This sequence encodes CASSDQGSYSEQYF. V gene TRBV2 combines with J gene TRBJ2-7, with D possibly TRBD1 on 5 matching bases. CDR3 length: 14 amino acids. V was shortened by 3 bases and J by 6 bases, with 15 bases between the two germline ends. Germline lookup yields CDR1 SNHLY and CDR2 FYNNEI.